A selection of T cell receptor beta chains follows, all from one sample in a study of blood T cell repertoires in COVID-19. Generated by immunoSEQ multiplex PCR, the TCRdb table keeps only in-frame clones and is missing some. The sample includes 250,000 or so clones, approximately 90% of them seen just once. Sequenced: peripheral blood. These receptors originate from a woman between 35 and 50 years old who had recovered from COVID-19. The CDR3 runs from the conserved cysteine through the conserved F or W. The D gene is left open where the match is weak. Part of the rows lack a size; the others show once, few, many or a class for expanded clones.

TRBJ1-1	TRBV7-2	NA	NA	CASSLDRPEAFF	TGTGCCAGCAGCCTCGACAGGCCTGAAGCTTTCTTT
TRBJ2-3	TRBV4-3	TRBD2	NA	CASSQAIAGGPADTQYF	TGCGCCAGCAGCCAAGCTATAGCGGGAGGGCCCGCAGATACGCAGTATTTT
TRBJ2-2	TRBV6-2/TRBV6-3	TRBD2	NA	CASSPPLAPGTGELFF	TGTGCCAGCAGCCCCCCACTAGCGCCTGGGACCGGGGAGCTGTTTTTT
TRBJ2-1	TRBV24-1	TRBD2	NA	CATSDSGTSGRGNEQFF	TGTGCCACCAGTGATTCGGGGACTAGCGGCCGTGGGAATGAGCAGTTCTTC
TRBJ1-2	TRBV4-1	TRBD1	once	CASSQTGTADYGYTF	TGCGCCAGCAGCCAAACCGGGACAGCCGACTATGGCTACACCTTC
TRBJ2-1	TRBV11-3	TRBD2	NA	CASSLGLAGTYNEQFF	TGTGCCAGCAGCTTAGGGCTAGCGGGCACCTACAATGAGCAGTTCTTC
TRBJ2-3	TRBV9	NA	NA	CASSALGLWDTQYF	TGTGCCAGCAGCGCCCTTGGGCTGTGGGATACGCAGTATTTT
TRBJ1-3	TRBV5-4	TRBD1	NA	CASSLAGTGLSGNTIYF	TGTGCCAGCAGCTTGGCGGGGACAGGGCTCTCTGGAAACACCATATATTTT
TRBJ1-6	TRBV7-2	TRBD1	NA	CASRPDRAGNSPLHF	TGTGCCAGCAGACCCGACAGGGCGGGAAATTCACCCCTCCACTTT
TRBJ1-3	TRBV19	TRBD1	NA	CASTPDRVANTIYF	TGTGCCAGTACTCCGGACAGGGTGGCAAACACCATATATTTT
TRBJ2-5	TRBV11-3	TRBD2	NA	CASSTPWTSARQETQYF	TGTGCCAGCAGCACCCCCTGGACTAGCGCGCGGCAAGAGACCCAGTACTTC
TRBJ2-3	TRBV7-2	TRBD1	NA	CASSLVQGSDTQYF	TGTGCCAGCAGCTTGGTACAGGGGTCGGATACGCAGTATTTT
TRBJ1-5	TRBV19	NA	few	CASSRRQGGNQPQHF	TGTGCCAGTAGTAGACGTCAGGGCGGCAATCAGCCCCAGCATTTT
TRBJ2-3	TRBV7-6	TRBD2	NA	CASSPLGGSTDTQYF	TGTGCCAGCAGCCCCCTGGGGGGGTCCACAGATACGCAGTATTTT
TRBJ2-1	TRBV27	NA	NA	CASAGTEQFF	TGTGCCAGCGCCGGGACAGAGCAGTTCTTC
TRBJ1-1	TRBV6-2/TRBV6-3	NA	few	CASSWGRALNTEAFF	TGTGCCAGCAGTTGGGGCAGAGCCCTGAACACTGAAGCTTTCTTT
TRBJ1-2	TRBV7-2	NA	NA	CASSSGLGYTF	TGTGCCAGCAGTTCAGGGCTGGGCTACACCTTC
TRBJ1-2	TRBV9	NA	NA	CASSEGPRGDYGYTF	TGTGCCAGCAGCGAGGGCCCCCGGGGGGACTATGGCTACACCTTC
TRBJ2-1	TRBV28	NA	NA	CASSSPNNEQFF	TGTGCCAGCAGTTCCCCAAACAATGAGCAGTTCTTC
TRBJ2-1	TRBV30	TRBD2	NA	CAWSGSSGSLDEQFF	TGTGCCTGGAGTGGTTCTAGCGGGAGTTTGGATGAGCAGTTCTTC
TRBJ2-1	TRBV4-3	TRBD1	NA	CASSLMGQGVTEQFF	TGCGCCAGCAGTCTGATGGGACAGGGAGTCACTGAGCAGTTCTTC
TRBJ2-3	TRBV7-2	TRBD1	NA	CASSLRGQGAPDTQYF	TGTGCCAGCAGCTTAAGGGGACAGGGGGCTCCAGATACGCAGTATTTT
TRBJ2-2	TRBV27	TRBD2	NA	CASSSRPGRTETAGELFF	TGTGCCAGCAGTTCCCGCCCCGGGAGGACCGAAACCGCCGGGGAGCTGTTTTTT
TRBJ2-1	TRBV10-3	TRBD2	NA	CAIRGAGGLSYNEQFF	TGTGCCATCAGGGGGGCGGGAGGGCTTTCCTACAATGAGCAGTTCTTC
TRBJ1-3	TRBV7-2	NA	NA	CASSPQVSGNTIYF	TGTGCCAGCAGCCCCCAGGTGTCCGGAAACACCATATATTTT
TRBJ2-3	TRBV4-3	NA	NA	CASSQARRGPRGDTQYF	TGCGCCAGCAGCCAAGCCAGGCGGGGACCCCGCGGGGATACGCAGTATTTT
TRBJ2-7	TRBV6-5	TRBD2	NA	CASSSAREGVYEQYF	TGTGCCAGCAGTTCCGCGAGGGAGGGCGTCTACGAGCAGTACTTC
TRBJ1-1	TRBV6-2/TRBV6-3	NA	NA	CASSPLRTRNTEAFF	TGTGCCAGCAGTCCCCTCAGGACTAGGAACACTGAAGCTTTCTTT
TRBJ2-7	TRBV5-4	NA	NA	CASSNSYEQYF	TGTGCCAGCAGCAACAGCTACGAGCAGTACTTC
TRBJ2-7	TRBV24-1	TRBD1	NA	CATSASPGQGLFEQYF	TGTGCCACCAGTGCCTCCCCGGGACAGGGCCTGTTCGAGCAGTACTTC
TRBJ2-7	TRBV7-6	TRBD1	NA	CASGPGDRGYEQYF	TGTGCCAGCGGGCCGGGGGACAGGGGCTACGAGCAGTACTTC
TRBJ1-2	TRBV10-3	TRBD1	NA	CAISESDTGQGPPVPTRGYGYTF	TGTGCCATCAGTGAGTCAGATACGGGACAGGGCCCCCCGGTTCCCACCCGGGGCTATGGCTACACCTTC
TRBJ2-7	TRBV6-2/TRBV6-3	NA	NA	CASSRTRLPRAYEQYF	TGTGCCAGCAGCCGAACCAGGCTCCCCAGGGCCTACGAGCAGTACTTC
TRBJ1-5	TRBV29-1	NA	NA	CSASLGGGQPQHF	TGCAGCGCCTCTTTGGGGGGGGGTCAGCCCCAGCATTTT
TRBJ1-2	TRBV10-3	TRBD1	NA	CAISDGTGRGYGYTF	TGTGCCATCAGTGACGGGACAGGGAGGGGGTATGGCTACACCTTC
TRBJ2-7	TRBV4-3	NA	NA	CASSQDLNYPSPYEQYF	TGCGCCAGCAGCCAAGATCTTAACTATCCTTCCCCCTACGAGCAGTACTTC
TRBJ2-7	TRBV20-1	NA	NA	CSPLGSYEQYF	TGCAGCCCACTAGGGTCCTACGAGCAGTACTTC
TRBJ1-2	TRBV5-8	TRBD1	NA	CASSHRDRGNGYTF	TGTGCCAGCAGCCACCGGGACAGGGGTAATGGCTACACCTTC
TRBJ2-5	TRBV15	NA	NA	CATSRSPGETQYF	TGTGCCACCAGCAGATCCCCGGGTGAGACCCAGTACTTC
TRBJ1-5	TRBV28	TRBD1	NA	CATAPGGGQPQHF	TGTGCCACCGCCCCAGGGGGCGGTCAGCCCCAGCATTTT
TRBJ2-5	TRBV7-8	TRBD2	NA	CASSLMGGGRFLGETQYF	TGTGCCAGCAGCCTCATGGGGGGCGGGAGGTTCCTGGGGGAGACCCAGTACTTC
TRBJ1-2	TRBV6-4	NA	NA	CASRGQGTANYGYTF	TGTGCCAGCAGGGGGCAGGGAACAGCTAACTATGGCTACACCTTC
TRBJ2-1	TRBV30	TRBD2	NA	CAWSWGLAYNEQFF	TGTGCCTGGAGTTGGGGACTAGCCTACAATGAGCAGTTCTTC
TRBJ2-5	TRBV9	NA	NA	CASSVGGRQIQETQYF	TGTGCCAGCAGCGTAGGGGGCAGGCAAATCCAAGAGACCCAGTACTTC
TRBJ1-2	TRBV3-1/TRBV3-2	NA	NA	CASSQVGDYGYTF	TGTGCCAGCAGCCAAGTGGGAGACTATGGCTACACCTTC
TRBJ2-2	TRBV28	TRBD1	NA	CASSSGTALTGELFF	TGTGCCAGCAGTTCGGGGACAGCCCTCACCGGGGAGCTGTTTTTT
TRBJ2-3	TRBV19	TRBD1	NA	CASRRQGPWDTQYF	TGTGCCAGCCGACGACAGGGACCGTGGGATACGCAGTATTTT
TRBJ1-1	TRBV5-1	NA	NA	CASELRSGRNTEAFF	TGCGCCAGTGAACTCCGTAGCGGGAGGAACACTGAAGCTTTCTTT
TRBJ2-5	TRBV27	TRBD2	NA	CASRPTPTSGGETQYF	TGTGCCAGCAGGCCGACCCCTACTAGCGGGGGGGAGACCCAGTACTTC
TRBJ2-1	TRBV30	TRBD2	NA	CAWSGTSGLNEQFF	TGTGCCTGGAGCGGGACTAGCGGGCTGAATGAGCAGTTCTTC
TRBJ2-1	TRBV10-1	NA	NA	CASRGQEPSYNEQFF	TGCGCCAGCAGGGGCCAAGAGCCTTCCTACAATGAGCAGTTCTTC